The rows below give T cell receptor beta chains drawn from one sample of a study of blood T cell repertoires in COVID-19. The assay was immunoSEQ multiplex PCR, and TCRdb's table has in-frame clones only and misses some. The table shows around 330,000 clones, with roughly 90% occurring only once. The sequencing input was PBMCs or T cells enriched from blood (not recorded which). These receptors all stem from a man aged 55 to 70 who had recovered from COVID-19. Each CDR3 is given with its conserved first and last residue.

>TRBJ1-5|TRBV18
CASSLNQGGSNQPQHF
>TRBJ2-7|TRBV7-9
CASSLRDRGFHEQYF
>TRBJ2-1|TRBV5-4
CASSFGVVSGNEQFF
>TRBJ2-5|TRBV7-9
CASSLGRVGVQETQYF
>TRBJ1-2|TRBV24-1
CATSEAGTGGDYGYTF
>TRBJ2-1|TRBV3-1/TRBV3-2
CASSQDGITSGVRSEQFF
>TRBJ1-2|TRBV6-5
CASSTSTGRGYGYTF
>TRBJ2-6|TRBV11-2
CASRSTASGANVLTF
>TRBJ1-4|TRBV4-2
CASSQEGRTGGEKLFF
>TRBJ1-5|TRBV2
CASRTRRTEPQHF
>TRBJ2-2|TRBV30
CAWSGTGTSFGELFF
>TRBJ1-4|TRBV6-6
CASSYPRQGEDEKLFF
>TRBJ2-1|TRBV24-1
CATSDSGTGRYNEQFF
>TRBJ2-3|TRBV28
CASASLADTQYF
>TRBJ2-1|TRBV6-5
CASSPTGTTYNEQFF
>TRBJ2-7|TRBV2
CASSEVGSGEQYF
>TRBJ1-1|TRBV5-4
CASSLGQGGNTEAFF
>TRBJ2-7|TRBV27
CASSPSVSYEQYF
>TRBJ1-2|TRBV19
CASSIEQRIFGYTF
>TRBJ2-1|TRBV11-3
CASSPTGQAPGEQFF
>TRBJ1-2|TRBV4-3
CASSQDGGRGLYGYTF
>TRBJ2-1|TRBV7-2
CASSLGRGGLHEQFF
>TRBJ1-2|TRBV2
CASRPDRTNYGYTF
>TRBJ1-1|TRBV24-1
CATSAAGNEAFF
>TRBJ1-3|TRBV5-4
CASSLQGSGNTIYF
>TRBJ1-4|TRBV7-9
CASSLDRGEKLFF
>TRBJ1-1|TRBV19
CASSPRDRGNTEAFF
>TRBJ1-2|TRBV6-1
CASSEGGPSLGGYTF